This TCR beta chain was sequenced in a study of T cell repertoires in cytomegalovirus infection. TCRdb reanalysed the reads using MiXCR and keeps one entry per CDR3 protein. The sample carries around 430,000 distinct CDR3 sequences, about 42% recorded once. Regarding the study as a whole: It was HLA-C-restricted CMV-specific TCR beta clonotypes that dominated the response ex vivo.

As concerns this clonotype: What it binds is unknown.

Sequences were derived from cultured PBMCs, sampled from culture after CMV antigen stimulation. This receptor was identified in a human donor in good health (CMV status not recorded). Some clones in this sample may be carry-over from other donors' samples.

Written as DNA, the CDR3 is TGCAGCGTCGGTGCAGGTTGGGGCAATGAGCAGTTCTTC. It encodes CSVGAGWGNEQFF. The V and J genes are TRBV29-1 and TRBJ2-1; D unclear. The CDR3 has 13 amino acids. V shed 6 bases and J shed 6 bases, with 15 bases lying between them. Germline lookup yields CDR1 SQVTM and CDR2 ANQGSEA.